This T cell receptor (beta chain) was found in a study of T cell responses to AZD1222 COVID-19 vaccine. Germline lookup yields CDR1 SNHLY and CDR2 FYNNEI. The V and J ends lost 2 bases and 1 base respectively, with 9 bases between them. The CDR3 has 14 amino acids. The assay was immunoSEQ multiplex PCR, and TCRdb's table has in-frame clones only and misses some. The sample holds roughly 130,000 clones, around 90% seen once. This clonotype was obtained from an adult in good health. The sample consisted of peripheral blood, taken on day 0 of AZD1222 vaccination. This chain links TRBV2 with TRBJ2-7; no definite D call. CDR3: CASSEFTASYEQYF. CDR3 nucleotides: TGTGCCAGCAGTGAATTCACTGCATCCTACGAGCAGTACTTC. The variable domain in full, with the rest retrieved from reference TRBV2 and TRBJ2-7, is EPEVTQTPSHQVTQMGQEVILRCVPISNHLYFYWYRQILGQKVEFLVSFYNNEISEKSEIFDDQFSVERPDGSNFTLKIRSTKLEDSAMYFCASSEFTASYEQYFGPGTRLTVT.